These 9 T cell receptor beta chains were all obtained from the same sample, sequenced in a study of cytomegalovirus exposure and HLA in healthy donors. Here immunoSEQ multiplex PCR was the method, and the copy in TCRdb shows in-frame clones only, minus some. This table holds 95,000 to 150,000 clones, approximately 95% found once. The sequenced sample was PBMCs. Receptors were obtained from a man aged 18 to 30 in good health and CMV-seronegative.

The V and J genes are TRBV28 and TRBJ2-7; tentatively, D is TRBD1 (5 bases). The CDR3 runs to 16 residues. Per the germline V gene, CDR1 is MDHEN and CDR2 is SYDVKM. Between the trimmed V and J ends, which lost 5 bases and 0 bases, there was a span of 17 bases. The CDR3 bases are TGTGCCAGCAGTAGGGGTAGGGGATCGAGCTCCTACGAGCAGTACTTC. Amino acid sequence: CASSRGRGSSSYEQYF.

The chain combines TRBV7-2 with TRBJ2-5; D gene unclear. Germline assignment: CDR1 SGHTA and CDR2 FQGNSA. V was clipped by 1 base and J by 0 bases, with 6 bases between them. CDR3 length: 14 residues. CDR3: CASSLVSHQETQYF. The CDR3, as DNA: TGTGCCAGCAGCTTAGTCTCCCACCAAGAGACCCAGTACTTC.

The J gene is TRBJ2-1, the V gene TRBV7-9, with no clear D. The CDR3 has 15 residues. The V end was cut by 1 base, the J end by 6 bases, with 13 bases between. CDR1 is SEHNR and CDR2 is FQNEAQ in the germline V gene (reference sequence). In DNA form, the CDR3 reads TGTGCCAGCAGCTTAGGAGCTAGTTTGGGCAATGAGCAGTTCTTC. The encoded protein is CASSLGASLGNEQFF.

V and J are TRBV6-1 and TRBJ1-1; 7 bases line up with TRBD1. V shed 2 bases and J 1 base; nucleotides not matched to a gene: 16. CDR1 MNHNS and CDR2 SASEGT come from the germline V gene. This CDR3 is 19 amino acids long. The CDR3 nucleotides are TGTGCCAGCAGTGAAATGTGGCAGGGGGTTCTTCAGGGGAACACTGAAGCTTTCTTT. Protein sequence: CASSEMWQGVLQGNTEAFF.

This clone appeared a few times. This chain links TRBV18 with TRBJ2-7, with 8 positions matching TRBD1. Unmatched junction bases numbered 9, after V lost 4 bases and J lost 4 bases. CDR1 KGHSH and CDR2 LQKENI come from the germline V gene. The CDR3 runs 15 residues. The CDR3 region has the DNA TGTGCCAGCTCACTACCGACAGGGGAGGCTTACGAGCAGTACTTC. This encodes CASSLPTGEAYEQYF. The complete variable domain, with remaining parts taken from reference TRBV18 and TRBJ2-7, reads NAGVMQNPRHLVRRRGQEARLRCSPMKGHSHVYWYRQLPEEGLKFMVYLQKENIIDESGMPKERFSAEFPKEGPSILRIQQVVRGDSAAYFCASSLPTGEAYEQYFGPGTRLTVT.

The chain joins TRBV4-2 to TRBJ2-2, with 13 bases lining up with TRBD2. The CDR3 covers 18 residues. Germline CDR1 and CDR2: LGHNA and YNFKEQ. Trimming took 4 bases from V and 0 from J; bases not matched to a gene: 5. The CDR3 loop is CASSLRGLAGSNTGELFF. CDR3 coding DNA: TGTGCCAGCAGCCTAAGGGGACTAGCGGGATCGAACACCGGGGAGCTGTTTTTT.

The rearrangement uses TRBV6-5 and TRBJ2-3; TRBD2 agrees at 9 bases. The CDR3 is 14 residues long. The ends lost 4 bases at V and 5 bases at J; junction bases unmatched: 4. Looked up from germline, CDR1 is MNHEY and CDR2 is SVGAGI. The CDR3 DNA is TGTGCCAGCAGTTTAGCGGGAGATGAAGATACGCAGTATTTT. It translates to CASSLAGDEDTQYF.

The chain is built from TRBV2 and TRBJ2-1; the match to TRBD2 covers 9 bases. CDR3 length: 14 residues. Per germline, CDR1 SNHLY and CDR2 FYNNEI. V gave up 4 bases and J gave up 4 bases; unmatched junction bases: 2. The CDR3 DNA is TGTGCCAGCAGTGCTAGCGGGGTTTACAATGAGCAGTTCTTC. This translates into CASSASGVYNEQFF.

In this sample, this clone turned up a few times. This rearrangement joins TRBV4-2 to TRBJ2-2; 7 bases match TRBD2. CDR3 length: 16 amino acids. V shed 1 base and J 3 bases; nucleotides not matched to a gene: 5. Germline V CDR1 and CDR2: LGHNA, YNFKEQ. The CDR3 nucleotides are TGTGCCAGCAGCCAAGTCTATGCGGGGGACACCGGGGAGCTGTTTTTT. This sequence encodes CASSQVYAGDTGELFF.